A single sample is the source of the 12 T cell receptor beta chains below, sequenced in a study of blood T cell repertoires in COVID-19. Sequencing was performed with immunoSEQ multiplex PCR; in TCRdb, only in-frame clones are kept and a portion is missing. The profile shows some 160,000 clones, approximately 87% of them singletons. Sequenced: PBMCs or T cells enriched from blood (not recorded which). These receptors were taken from a woman in her forties or fifties who had recovered from COVID-19.

The genes are TRBV9 and TRBJ1-4, with 8 bases matching TRBD1. This CDR3 comprises 15 residues. CDR1 and CDR2 (germline): SGDLS, YYNGEE. J lost 4 bases, V lost 0 bases, and 2 bases had no gene match. The CDR3 sequence: CASSVAGTGNEKLFF. The DNA of the CDR3 is TGTGCCAGCAGCGTAGCTGGGACAGGTAATGAAAAACTGTTTTTT. Combining the CDR3 with reference TRBV9 and TRBJ1-4 gives the whole variable domain DSGVTQTPKHLITATGQRVTLRCSPRSGDLSVYWYQQSLDQGLQFLIQYYNGEERAKGNILERFSAQQFPDLHSELNLSSLELGDSALYFCASSVAGTGNEKLFFGSGTQLSVL.

This chain joins TRBV5-5 and TRBJ2-5; perhaps TRBD1 as D (6 bases). There are 16 residues in the CDR3. Germline CDR1 is SGHKS and CDR2 is YYEKEE (reference sequence). Trimming pared 3 bases from V and 3 bases from J, leaving 18 bases between. CDR3 sequence (DNA): TGTGCCAGCAGCTCGTTGGACAGTAGGAGAGAAGAGACCCAGTACTTC. This sequence encodes CASSSLDSRREETQYF. Filled out from reference TRBV5-5 and TRBJ2-5, the complete variable domain reads DAGVTQSPTHLIKTRGQQVTLRCSPISGHKSVSWYQQVLGQGPQFIFQYYEKEERGRGNFPDRFSARQFPNYSSELNVNALLLGDSALYLCASSSLDSRREETQYFGPGTRLLVL.

The chain carries TRBV3-1 (or the pseudogene TRBV3-2) and TRBJ2-7; a weak D match, TRBD2 (6 bases). Looked up from germline, CDR1 is LGHDT and CDR2 is YNNKEL (reference sequence). The CDR3 loop spans 13 amino acids. V lost 5 bases, J lost 9 bases, and 17 bases lay in between. The CDR3 bases are TGTGCCAGCAGCTCCCACCGACCGGAGGGGCAGTACTTC. It codes for CASSSHRPEGQYF.

Only one count was recorded for this clone. The chain joins TRBV9 to TRBJ2-3, with D unclear. Deletions cut 1 base from V and 0 bases from J, with 27 bases between. The CDR3 extends over 21 amino acids. In germline, CDR1 is SGDLS, CDR2 YYNGEE. Here the CDR3 reads CASSVSGFKSPSWSSTDTQYF. CDR3 in DNA: TGTGCCAGCAGCGTATCCGGTTTTAAATCCCCTTCTTGGTCTAGCACAGATACGCAGTATTTT.

CDR3 in amino acids: CASSSSGIWYTEAFF. For the CDR3, the DNA is TGTGCCAGCAGTTCCTCAGGGATATGGTACACTGAAGCTTTCTTT. The chain is built from TRBV27 and TRBJ1-1; tentative D call: TRBD1 (5 bases). Germline V gene sequence: CDR1 MNHEY, CDR2 SMNVEV (reference sequence). V lost 4 bases and J 3 bases, leaving 15 bases between the germline ends. CDR3 length: 15 residues.

This clone was seen only a few times. The gene calls are TRBV5-6 and TRBJ2-4, with D possibly matching TRBD2 (6 bases). This CDR3 has 17 amino acids. The V and J ends lost 3 bases and 1 base respectively, with 17 bases between them. Germline loops: CDR1 SGHDT, CDR2 YYEEEE. CDR3 amino acids: CASSWGERWMAKNIQYF. In DNA, the CDR3 is TGTGCCAGCAGCTGGGGGGAGCGGTGGATGGCCAAAAACATTCAGTACTTC. Together with reference TRBV5-6 and TRBJ2-4, the CDR3 gives the full variable domain: DAGVTQSPTHLIKTRGQQVTLRCSPKSGHDTVSWYQQALGQGPQFIFQYYEEEERQRGNFPDRFSGHQFPNYSSELNVNALLLGDSALYLCASSWGERWMAKNIQYFGAGTRLSVL.

V usage is TRBV12-3 or TRBV12-4 and J usage is TRBJ1-5; D uncertain. V was cut by 5 bases and J by 6 bases, with 11 bases left in between. The CDR3 spans 13 residues. CDR3 in amino acids: CASSAGIGQPQHF. The DNA of the CDR3 is TGTGCCAGCAGTGCAGGAATAGGTCAGCCCCAGCATTTT.

The gene calls are TRBV7-8 and TRBJ2-1; D is uncertain. Trimming removed 3 bases at V and 7 bases at J, with 7 bases between. The CDR3 is made up of 12 amino acids. Germline CDR1 SGHVS, CDR2 FQNEAQ. CDR3 protein: CASSLRMNEQFF. Written as DNA, the CDR3 is TGTGCCAGCAGCTTGAGGATGAATGAGCAGTTCTTC. Full variable domain (remainder filled in from reference TRBV7-8 and TRBJ2-1): GAGVSQSPRYKVAKRGQDVALRCDPISGHVSLFWYQQALGQGPEFLTYFQNEAQLDKSGLPSDRFFAERPEGSVSTLKIQRTQQEDSAVYLCASSLRMNEQFFGPGTRLTVL.

J is TRBJ2-5 and V is TRBV7-3, with 11 bases lining up with TRBD1. The germline V gene has CDR1 SGHTA and CDR2 FQGTGA. J was trimmed by 5 bases and V by 0 bases; bases with no gene match: 5. This CDR3 contains 16 residues. CDR3 amino acids: CASSLTGTGGVETQYF. CDR3 DNA: TGTGCCAGCAGCTTAACTGGGACAGGGGGAGTGGAGACCCAGTACTTC.

The chain has TRBV3-1 (or the pseudogene TRBV3-2) and TRBJ2-1, with 7 bases lining up with TRBD1. Looked up from germline, CDR1 is LGHDT and CDR2 is YNNKEL (reference sequence). V lost 4 bases and J lost 2; bases outside the gene matches: 8. The CDR3 extends over 16 amino acids. The CDR3 nucleotides read TGTGCCAGCAGCCGACCACAGGGGCGGCCCTACAATGAGCAGTTCTTC. This codes for CASSRPQGRPYNEQFF.

This clone has a handful of counts. V usage is TRBV27 and J usage is TRBJ2-7; tentative D call: TRBD2 (5 bases). Germline V gives CDR1 MNHEY, CDR2 SMNVEV (reference sequence). The CDR3 contains 14 residues. The germline V and J ends were trimmed by 4 bases and 0 bases, with 10 bases remaining between them. DNA for the CDR3: TGTGCCAGCAGTTCGCCCCGGGGCTCCTACGAGCAGTACTTC. It translates to CASSSPRGSYEQYF.

The chain combines TRBV6-5 with TRBJ2-7; TRBD1 agrees at 8 bases. V was pared by 10 bases and J by 2 bases, with 10 bases of the junction left unmatched. The CDR3 extends over 14 amino acids. CDR1 is MNHEY, CDR2 SVGAGI, per germline. The CDR3 DNA is TGTGCCACCGCCGCCGGACAGGGACCCTACGAGCAGTACTTC. As protein: CATAAGQGPYEQYF.